Listed below are T cell receptor beta chains from one sample, sequenced in a study of OX40 agonist ivuxolimab in advanced cancers. The repertoire was sequenced with immunoSEQ multiplex PCR; TCRdb's copy has only in-frame clones and lacks some. The sample holds roughly 90,000 clones, roughly 85% seen once. Sequences were derived from CD4+ or CD8+ T cells sorted from blood, sampled in a trial of the OX40 agonist ivuxolimab. The source is an adult with an advanced solid tumor such as melanoma, head and neck, liver or kidney cancer. Both conserved end residues are part of each CDR3.

length	V	CDR3
15	TRBV5-1	CASTLASDYSYGYTF
14	TRBV7-2	CASSPRTGGDEQYF
15	TRBV6-6	CASSYRGGNTGELFF
12	TRBV6-6	CATRGQNTEAFF
12	TRBV25-1	CASTTGTNTQYF
16	TRBV5-1	CASSRDRGGSTDTQYF
17	TRBV9	CASSPRSAASGYYEQYF
14	TRBV19	CASSPEGTYNEQFF
13	TRBV14	CASSQVRIGELFF
13	TRBV11-2	CASKPTGNTEAFF